A selection of T cell receptor beta chains follows, all from one sample in a study of blood T cell repertoires in COVID-19. Generated by immunoSEQ multiplex PCR, the TCRdb table keeps only in-frame clones and is missing some. The sample lists 150,000 to 200,000 clones; more than 70% were seen once. The specimen sequenced was peripheral blood. These receptors were collected from a human donor in a cohort sampled during active COVID-19. Both conserved end residues are part of each CDR3. The order of the fields is J gene, clone size, D gene, V gene, CDR3 protein, CDR3 DNA. The D gene is left open where the match is weak. Clone size is not always given. Where it is, it says once, few, many or a class for expanded clones.

TRBJ1-2,.,TRBD1,TRBV19,CASSLLGTERSYGYTF,TGTGCCAGTAGCCTACTCGGGACAGAAAGATCCTATGGCTACACCTTC
TRBJ2-3,.,.,TRBV5-4,CASSPAPGSHTDTQYF,TGTGCCAGCAGCCCTGCCCCCGGGTCGCACACAGATACGCAGTATTTT
TRBJ2-2,.,TRBD2,TRBV4-2,CASSQDHASGSSGELFF,TGTGCCAGCAGCCAAGATCATGCTAGCGGGAGCTCCGGGGAGCTGTTTTTT
TRBJ1-1,.,TRBD1,TRBV3-1/TRBV3-2,CASSAQGADRTEAFF,TGTGCCAGCAGCGCGCAGGGGGCAGATCGCACTGAAGCTTTCTTT
TRBJ2-1,.,.,TRBV11-2,CASSGSLYEQFF,TGTGCCAGCAGCGGCAGTCTTTATGAGCAGTTCTTC
TRBJ2-1,once,TRBD1,TRBV7-2,CASSPPGQGLNEQFF,TGTGCCAGCAGCCCACCGGGACAGGGGTTGAATGAGCAGTTCTTC
TRBJ2-5,.,TRBD1,TRBV24-1,CATSRDSQQETQYF,TGTGCCACCAGCCGGGACAGCCAGCAAGAGACCCAGTACTTC
TRBJ2-3,.,TRBD2,TRBV5-6,CASRLTSGKGDTQYF,TGTGCCAGCAGGTTGACTAGCGGGAAGGGGGATACGCAGTATTTT
TRBJ1-5,.,.,TRBV6-5,CASSWRQHSNQPQHF,TGTGCCAGCAGTTGGAGACAGCATAGCAATCAGCCCCAGCATTTT
TRBJ1-6,once,TRBD1,TRBV27,CASSLSRGRSYNSPLHF,TGTGCCAGCAGTTTATCCAGGGGGCGATCCTATAATTCACCCCTCCACTTT
TRBJ2-6,.,TRBD1,TRBV19,CASSMRQGVNPGANVLTF,TGTGCCAGTAGTATGAGACAGGGGGTTAACCCTGGGGCCAACGTCCTGACTTTC
TRBJ2-7,.,.,TRBV3-1/TRBV3-2,CASSQAGGYEQYF,TGTGCCAGCAGCCAAGCGGGCGGGTACGAGCAGTACTTC
TRBJ2-1,.,TRBD2,TRBV3-1/TRBV3-2,CASSPAGGREQFF,TGTGCCAGCAGCCCCGCGGGGGGGCGTGAGCAGTTCTTC
TRBJ2-2,.,TRBD2,TRBV9,CASSVGSSGSGELFF,TGTGCCAGCAGCGTTGGCTCTAGCGGGAGTGGGGAGCTGTTTTTT
TRBJ2-7,once,.,TRBV5-8,CASSSRVMDSYEQYF,TGTGCCAGCAGCTCACGGGTTATGGATTCCTACGAGCAGTACTTC
TRBJ2-4,.,.,TRBV2,CASSEAPVLAKNIQYF,TGTGCCAGCAGTGAAGCACCGGTACTAGCCAAAAACATTCAGTACTTC
TRBJ1-5,few,TRBD1,TRBV19,CASSIGGGQGSQPQHF,TGTGCCAGTAGTATAGGTGGGGGACAGGGTTCTCAGCCCCAGCATTTT
TRBJ2-7,.,TRBD1,TRBV5-1,CASSPNRGNEQYF,TGCGCCAGCAGCCCAAACAGGGGCAACGAGCAGTACTTC
TRBJ2-7,.,TRBD1,TRBV7-2,CASSLAAGTGTYEQYF,TGTGCCAGCAGCTTAGCCGCCGGGACAGGAACCTACGAGCAGTACTTC
TRBJ1-1,.,.,TRBV7-8,CASSSAGSFKNTEAFF,TGTGCCAGCAGCTCTGCGGGCAGCTTTAAAAACACTGAAGCTTTCTTT
TRBJ1-1,once,TRBD1,TRBV29-1,CSVVGTGGSWFAEAFF,TGCAGCGTTGTGGGGACAGGGGGCTCGTGGTTTGCTGAAGCTTTCTTT
TRBJ2-1,.,TRBD2,TRBV2,CASSGPGLGAREQFF,TGTGCCAGCAGTGGACCGGGACTAGGGGCCCGTGAGCAGTTCTTC
TRBJ1-2,.,.,TRBV27,CASSFSGFGYTF,TGTGCCAGCAGTTTCTCAGGGTTCGGCTACACCTTC
TRBJ2-1,.,.,TRBV6-5,CASGRSEYNEQFF,TGTGCCAGCGGGAGATCCGAGTACAATGAGCAGTTCTTC
TRBJ1-1,.,.,TRBV6-2/TRBV6-3,CASSYTEYTEAFF,TGTGCCAGCAGTTACACAGAGTACACTGAAGCTTTCTTT
TRBJ2-7,.,.,TRBV5-6,CASSLTDSPRYF,TGTGCCAGCAGCCTCACGGACAGCCCTAGGTACTTC
TRBJ1-2,.,.,TRBV29-1,CSVLSQGFGGYTF,TGCAGCGTCCTATCACAGGGATTTGGTGGCTACACCTTC
TRBJ1-4,.,.,TRBV4-3,CASSQEGMGKLFF,TGCGCCAGCAGCCAAGAGGGCATGGGAAAACTGTTTTTT
TRBJ2-7,.,TRBD2,TRBV19,CASSNGGGSSYEQYF,TGTGCCAGTTCTAACGGGGGGGGTAGCTCCTACGAGCAGTACTTC
TRBJ2-7,.,TRBD2,TRBV23-1,CASSHRQGLAGPLEQYF,TGCGCCAGCAGTCATCGTCAAGGACTAGCGGGACCCCTCGAGCAGTACTTC
TRBJ2-5,.,TRBD1,TRBV3-1/TRBV3-2,CASSQTGTGVGETQYF,TGTGCCAGCAGCCAAACCGGGACAGGGGTGGGGGAGACCCAGTACTTC
TRBJ1-4,.,.,TRBV4-3,CASSQDLALSGGVFF,TGCGCCAGCAGCCAAGATTTGGCGCTGAGCGGGGGGGTGTTTTTT
TRBJ1-3,.,TRBD1,TRBV7-2,CASSLGDSTGNTIYF,TGTGCCAGCAGCCTAGGGGACAGCACGGGAAACACCATATATTTT
TRBJ1-1,.,TRBD1,TRBV27,CASSFQGAKSTEAFF,TGTGCCAGCAGTTTCCAGGGGGCTAAATCCACTGAAGCTTTCTTT
TRBJ1-2,.,.,TRBV7-2,CASSFSNYGYTF,TGTGCCAGCAGCTTCAGTAACTATGGCTACACCTTC
TRBJ2-7,.,TRBD1,TRBV19,CASSIGGQGVDEQYF,TGTGCCAGTAGTATAGGTGGACAGGGGGTTGACGAGCAGTACTTC
TRBJ2-1,.,TRBD2,TRBV4-3,CANIPAGENNEQFF,TGCGCCAACATTCCAGCGGGGGAGAACAATGAGCAGTTCTTC
TRBJ2-7,.,TRBD1,TRBV6-2/TRBV6-3,CASSYRVGTEVHSYEQYF,TGTGCCAGCAGTTATCGAGTTGGGACAGAGGTTCATTCCTACGAGCAGTACTTC
TRBJ2-5,.,.,TRBV6-6,CASSYQGMQETQYF,TGTGCCAGCAGTTACCAGGGGATGCAAGAGACCCAGTACTTC
TRBJ2-1,.,.,TRBV18,CASSPLDSEYNEQFF,TGTGCCAGCTCACCATTGGACAGCGAGTACAATGAGCAGTTCTTC
TRBJ2-1,few,TRBD1,TRBV24-1,CATSDHRGQDNEQFF,TGTGCCACCAGTGACCACAGAGGACAGGACAATGAGCAGTTCTTC
TRBJ2-2,.,TRBD1,TRBV28,CASSLSPRAYRGYTGELFF,TGTGCCAGCAGTTTGAGCCCCCGAGCCTACAGGGGATACACCGGGGAGCTGTTTTTT
TRBJ2-5,.,TRBD2,TRBV29-1,CSVGGSGGGETQYF,TGCAGCGTTGGCGGGAGCGGGGGGGGAGAGACCCAGTACTTC
TRBJ1-6,few,.,TRBV7-2,CASSLAQSYNSPLHF,TGTGCCAGCAGCTTAGCACAGAGTTATAATTCACCCCTCCACTTT
TRBJ2-2,.,TRBD1,TRBV9,CASSVTQGAGELFF,TGTGCCAGCAGCGTAACCCAGGGGGCCGGGGAGCTGTTTTTT
TRBJ1-1,.,.,TRBV11-2,CASRQTVMNTEAFF,TGTGCCAGCAGACAAACAGTTATGAACACTGAAGCTTTCTTT
TRBJ2-7,.,TRBD1,TRBV5-1,CASSLPGTAAYEQYF,TGCGCCAGCAGCTTACCCGGGACAGCGGCCTACGAGCAGTACTTC
TRBJ2-2,.,TRBD1,TRBV30,CAWSVRPGQANTGELFF,TGTGCCTGGAGTGTAAGGCCGGGACAGGCGAACACCGGGGAGCTGTTTTTT
TRBJ2-3,.,TRBD1,TRBV9,CASGRGDRVTDTQYF,TGTGCCAGCGGCCGGGGGGACAGGGTTACAGATACGCAGTATTTT
TRBJ2-5,.,.,TRBV5-1,CASSSQNAGKEETQYF,TGCGCCAGCAGCTCCCAGAACGCGGGTAAAGAAGAGACCCAGTACTTC
TRBJ2-3,once,.,TRBV6-4,CASRGDRAGDTQYF,TGTGCCAGCAGGGGTGACAGGGCGGGGGATACGCAGTATTTT
TRBJ2-1,.,TRBD2,TRBV7-2,CASSLAGGYNEQFF,TGTGCCAGCAGCTTAGCGGGGGGGTACAATGAGCAGTTCTTC
TRBJ1-5,.,TRBD1,TRBV7-9,CASSHGTGLNQPQHF,TGTGCCAGCAGCCACGGGACAGGGCTCAATCAGCCCCAGCATTTT
TRBJ1-3,.,TRBD1,TRBV11-2,CASSRGGSGNTIYF,TGTGCCAGCAGCCGAGGGGGCTCCGGAAACACCATATATTTT
TRBJ2-2,.,.,TRBV30,CAWSVRANTGELFF,TGTGCCTGGAGTGTACGGGCGAACACCGGGGAGCTGTTTTTT